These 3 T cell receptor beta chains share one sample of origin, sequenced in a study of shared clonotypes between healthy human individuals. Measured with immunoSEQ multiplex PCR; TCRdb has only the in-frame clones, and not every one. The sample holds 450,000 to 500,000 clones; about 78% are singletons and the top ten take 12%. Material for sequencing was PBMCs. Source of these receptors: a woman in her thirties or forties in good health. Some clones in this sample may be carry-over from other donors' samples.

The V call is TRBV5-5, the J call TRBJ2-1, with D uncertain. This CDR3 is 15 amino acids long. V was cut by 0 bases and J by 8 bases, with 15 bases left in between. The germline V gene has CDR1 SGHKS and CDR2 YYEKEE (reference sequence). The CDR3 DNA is TGTGCCAGCAGCTTGGTACCGACCGGTGTGCATGAGCAGTTCTTC. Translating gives CASSLVPTGVHEQFF.

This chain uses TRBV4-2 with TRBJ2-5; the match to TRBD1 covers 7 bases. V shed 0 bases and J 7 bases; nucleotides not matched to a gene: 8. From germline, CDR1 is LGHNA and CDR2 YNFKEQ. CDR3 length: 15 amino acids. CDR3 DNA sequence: TGTGCCAGCAGCCAAGATGGGCAGGGGGTCGGGACCCAGTACTTC. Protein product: CASSQDGQGVGTQYF.

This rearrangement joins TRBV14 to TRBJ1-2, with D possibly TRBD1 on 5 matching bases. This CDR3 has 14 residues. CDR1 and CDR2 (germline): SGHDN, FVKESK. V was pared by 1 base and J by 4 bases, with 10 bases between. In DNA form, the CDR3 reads TGTGCCAGCAGCCAAGGTGGGGCTCCCTATGGCTACACCTTC. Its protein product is CASSQGGAPYGYTF.